What follows is one T cell receptor beta chain and its context. Its ends do not fully match the called genes, so a read error is possible. In addition to blood RNA drawn from unsorted whole blood, germline DNA was extracted. Looked up from germline, CDR1 is SGHVS and CDR2 is FQNEAQ. The CDR3 contains 19 residues. A constant-region primer served to make TCR beta cDNA from roughly 460 ng total RNA. Libraries covering TCR beta were generated through three nested multiplex PCR rounds (using a slightly modified ARM-PCR). TRBV1-TRBV30 forward and Cbeta reverse primers drove the first two roughly 10-cycle rounds. TCRdb re-derived calls from the multiplex PCR reads in MiXCR, one entry per CDR3 protein. The sample lists 250,000 to 400,000 distinct CDR3 sequences, 55% to 65% occurring once. The sample is drawn from a study of tumor-infiltrating lymphocytes in primary liver carcinoma.

Sequencing input: peripheral blood. The gene calls are TRBV7-8 and TRBJ2-1, with TRBD2 identical over 8 bases. The clonotype was recovered from a man aged 35 to 55 with primary liver carcinoma and hepatitis B virus infection. The CDR3, as DNA: TGTGTCAGCAGCCCAGTCGCCCAGCGGGAGTATCATTCCTACAATGAGCAGTTCTTC. Residues: CVSSPVAQREYHSYNEQFF.